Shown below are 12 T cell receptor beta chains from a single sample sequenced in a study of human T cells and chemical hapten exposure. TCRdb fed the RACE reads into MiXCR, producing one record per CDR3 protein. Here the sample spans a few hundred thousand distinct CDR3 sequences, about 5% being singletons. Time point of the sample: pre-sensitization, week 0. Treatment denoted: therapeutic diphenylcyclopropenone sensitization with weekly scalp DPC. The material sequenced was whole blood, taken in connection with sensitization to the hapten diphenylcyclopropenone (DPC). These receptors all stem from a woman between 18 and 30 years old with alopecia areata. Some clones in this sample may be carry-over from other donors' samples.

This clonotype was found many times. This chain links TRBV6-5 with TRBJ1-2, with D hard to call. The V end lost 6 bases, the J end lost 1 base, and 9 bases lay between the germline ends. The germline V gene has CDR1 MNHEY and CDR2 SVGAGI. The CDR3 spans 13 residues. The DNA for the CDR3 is TGTGCCAGCAGCAAAATTAATAACTATGGCTACACCTTC. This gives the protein CASSKINNYGYTF.

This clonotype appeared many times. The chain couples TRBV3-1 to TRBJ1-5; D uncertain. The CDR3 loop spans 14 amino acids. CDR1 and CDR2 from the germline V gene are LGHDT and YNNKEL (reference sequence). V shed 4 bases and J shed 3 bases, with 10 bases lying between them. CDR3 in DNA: TGTGCCAGCAGCCCCCCGGGAGTCAATCAGCCCCAGCATTTT. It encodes CASSPPGVNQPQHF.

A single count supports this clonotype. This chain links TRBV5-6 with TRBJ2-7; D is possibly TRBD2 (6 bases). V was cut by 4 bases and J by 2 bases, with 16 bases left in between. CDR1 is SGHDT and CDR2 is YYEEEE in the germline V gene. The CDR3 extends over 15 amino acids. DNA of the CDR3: TGTGCCAGCAGCGAAGCGGGCAGGCCCCCCTACGAGCAGTACTTC. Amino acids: CASSEAGRPPYEQYF.

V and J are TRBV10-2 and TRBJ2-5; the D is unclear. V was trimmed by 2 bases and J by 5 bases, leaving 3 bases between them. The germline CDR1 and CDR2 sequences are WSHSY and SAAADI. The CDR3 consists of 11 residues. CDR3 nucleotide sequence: TGCGCCAGCAGTGAGCGTGAGACCCAGTACTTC. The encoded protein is CASSERETQYF.

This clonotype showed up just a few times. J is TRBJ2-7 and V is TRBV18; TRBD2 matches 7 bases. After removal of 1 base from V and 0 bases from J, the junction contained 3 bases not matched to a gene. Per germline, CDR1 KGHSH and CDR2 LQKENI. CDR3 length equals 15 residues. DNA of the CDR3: TGTGCCAGCTCACCACAGGGCGGGGGCTCCTACGAGCAGTACTTC. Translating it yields CASSPQGGGSYEQYF.

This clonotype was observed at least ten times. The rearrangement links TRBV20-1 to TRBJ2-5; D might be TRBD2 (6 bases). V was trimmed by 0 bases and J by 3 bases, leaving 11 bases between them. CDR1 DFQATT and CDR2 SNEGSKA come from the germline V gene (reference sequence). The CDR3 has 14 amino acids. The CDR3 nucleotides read TGCAGTGCTAGAGATCTGCGGGGAGAAGAGACCCAGTACTTC. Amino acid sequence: CSARDLRGEETQYF.

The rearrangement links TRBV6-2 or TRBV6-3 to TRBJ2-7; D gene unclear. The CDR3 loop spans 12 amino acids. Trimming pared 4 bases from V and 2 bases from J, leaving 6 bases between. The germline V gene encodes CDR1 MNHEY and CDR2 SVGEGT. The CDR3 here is CASSSPPYEQYF. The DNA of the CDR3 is TGTGCCAGCAGTTCCCCCCCCTACGAGCAGTACTTC.

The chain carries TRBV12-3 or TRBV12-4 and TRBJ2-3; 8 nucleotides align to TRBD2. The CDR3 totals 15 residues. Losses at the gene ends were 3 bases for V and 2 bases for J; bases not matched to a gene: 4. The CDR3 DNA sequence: TGTGCCAGCAGTTTCGGCGGGGGGCTCACAGATACGCAGTATTTT. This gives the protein CASSFGGGLTDTQYF.

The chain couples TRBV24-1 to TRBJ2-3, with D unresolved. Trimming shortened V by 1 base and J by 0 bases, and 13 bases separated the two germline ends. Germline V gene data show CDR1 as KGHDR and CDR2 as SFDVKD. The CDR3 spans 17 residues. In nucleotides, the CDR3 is TGTGCCACCAGTGATTTCGCGTTCGGGTATAGCACAGATACGCAGTATTTT. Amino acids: CATSDFAFGYSTDTQYF.

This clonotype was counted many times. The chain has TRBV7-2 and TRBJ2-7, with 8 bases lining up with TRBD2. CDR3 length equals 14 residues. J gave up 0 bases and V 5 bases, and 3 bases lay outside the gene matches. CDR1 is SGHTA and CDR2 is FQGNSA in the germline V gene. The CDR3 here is CASSPGGVSYEQYF. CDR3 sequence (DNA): TGTGCCAGCAGCCCCGGGGGGGTCTCCTACGAGCAGTACTTC.

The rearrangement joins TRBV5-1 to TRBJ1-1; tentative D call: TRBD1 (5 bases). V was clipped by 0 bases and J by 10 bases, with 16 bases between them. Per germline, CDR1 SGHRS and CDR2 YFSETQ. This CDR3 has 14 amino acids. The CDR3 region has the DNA TGCGCCAGCAGCTTGGAAGTGCAGGGCGTCGGAGCTTTCTTT. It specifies CASSLEVQGVGAFF. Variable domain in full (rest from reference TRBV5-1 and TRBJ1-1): KAGVTQTPRYLIKTRGQQVTLSCSPISGHRSVSWYQQTPGQGLQFLFEYFSETQRNKGNFPGRFSGRQFSNSRSEMNVSTLELGDSALYLCASSLEVQGVGAFFGQGTRLTVV.

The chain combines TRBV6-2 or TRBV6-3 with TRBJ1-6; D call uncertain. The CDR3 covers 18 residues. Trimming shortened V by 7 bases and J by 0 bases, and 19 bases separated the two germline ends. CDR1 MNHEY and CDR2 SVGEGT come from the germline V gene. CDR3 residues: CASKSSADGSSYNSPLHF. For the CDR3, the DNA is TGTGCCAGCAAATCCTCTGCGGACGGAAGCTCCTATAATTCACCCCTCCACTTT.